The 12 T cell receptor beta chains given below trace back to one sample, sequenced in a study of cytomegalovirus exposure and HLA in healthy donors. PCR used 60 Vbeta primers and 13 Jbeta primers. Profiled with immunoSEQ multiplex PCR; TCRdb holds only in-frame clones, not every one. The sample includes under 250,000 clones, 70% to 80% of them seen just once. Sequencing used PBMCs. These receptor sequences come from a woman in her twenties or thirties in good health and CMV-seropositive.

V gene TRBV4-1 combines with J gene TRBJ1-2; TRBD1 aligns across 7 bases. V was pared by 1 base and J by 7 bases, with 12 bases of the junction left unmatched. The germline V gene encodes CDR1 MGHRA and CDR2 YSYEKL. The CDR3 is 16 amino acids. CDR3: CASSQGDSRDSTGYTF. In DNA form, the CDR3 reads TGCGCCAGCAGCCAAGGGGATAGCCGGGACAGCACTGGCTACACCTTC.

This clone is medium-sized within its sample. The chain joins TRBV25-1 to TRBJ2-7; TRBD1 aligns across 8 bases. CDR1 and CDR2 from the germline V gene are MGHDK and SYGVNS. V shed 5 bases, J shed 2 bases, and the junction held 11 bases outside the gene matches. The CDR3 covers 16 residues. CDR3: CASSSLAGGAPYEQYF. The CDR3 bases are TGTGCCAGCAGTTCACTGGCAGGGGGCGCTCCCTACGAGCAGTACTTC.

A few counts support this clone. The gene calls are TRBV11-3 and TRBJ2-7; 11 positions match TRBD1. The CDR3 covers 18 residues. In germline, CDR1 is SGHNT, CDR2 YENEEA. Unmatched junction bases numbered 17, after V lost 3 bases and J lost 7 bases. The CDR3 loop is CASSFPESGTGGFGEQYF. CDR3 DNA: TGTGCCAGCAGCTTTCCGGAATCCGGGACAGGGGGGTTCGGGGAGCAGTACTTC.

The chain uses TRBV7-2 and TRBJ2-3; the D is unclear. CDR3 length: 12 residues. Germline V CDR1 and CDR2: SGHTA, FQGNSA. The V and J ends lost 2 bases and 5 bases respectively, with 5 bases between them. CDR3 sequence: CASSLSLDTQYF. CDR3 nucleotide sequence: TGTGCCAGCAGCTTAAGCCTAGATACGCAGTATTTT.

The chain carries TRBV2 and TRBJ1-2; tentatively, D is TRBD1 (5 bases). CDR3 length equals 14 residues. The germline V and J ends were trimmed by 5 bases and 5 bases, with 15 bases remaining between them. Germline-derived CDR1 and CDR2 are SNHLY and FYNNEI. In DNA, the CDR3 is TGTGCCAGCAGTACCCTGGGGAGGGGATATGGCTACACCTTC. Its translation: CASSTLGRGYGYTF. The entire variable domain, with the rest obtained from reference TRBV2 and TRBJ1-2, is as follows: EPEVTQTPSHQVTQMGQEVILRCVPISNHLYFYWYRQILGQKVEFLVSFYNNEISEKSEIFDDQFSVERPDGSNFTLKIRSTKLEDSAMYFCASSTLGRGYGYTFGSGTRLTVV.

The rearrangement joins TRBV9 to TRBJ2-1; 8 bases are shared with TRBD1. With V trimmed by 3 bases and J by 7 bases, 3 bases remained unmatched. CDR3 length equals 13 residues. Germline CDR1 is SGDLS and CDR2 is YYNGEE. For the CDR3, the DNA is TGTGCCAGCAGCGGGACAGGGTCGAATGAGCAGTTCTTC. Translation gives CASSGTGSNEQFF.

This chain joins TRBV4-3 and TRBJ2-2; D perhaps matches TRBD2 (5 bases). Germline loops: CDR1 LGHNA, CDR2 YSLEER. Trimming cost V 4 bases and J 5 bases, with 11 bases left between them. The CDR3 consists of 14 residues. The CDR3: CASSPLGLTGELFF. DNA for the CDR3: TGCGCCAGCAGCCCCCTAGGACTGACCGGGGAGCTGTTTTTT.

The DNA for the CDR3 is TGCGCCAGCAGTCATTCGCCAGGCTGCCAAAGAAATTCACCCCTCCACTTT. Protein product: CASSHSPGCQRNSPLHF. V and J are TRBV23-1 and TRBJ1-6; no definite D call. TRBV23-1 is annotated as an ORF whose role is uncertain. V lost 3 bases, J lost 7 bases, and 19 bases lay in between. This CDR3 is built from 17 residues.

The V call is TRBV27, the J call TRBJ2-2; 8 bases map to TRBD1. CDR1 and CDR2 from the germline V gene are MNHEY and SMNVEV (reference sequence). CDR3 length: 15 amino acids. The J segment lost 6 bases and the V segment lost 5 bases, leaving 8 bases of the junction unmatched. CDR3 region: CASSPRTGFPGELFF. CDR3 bases: TGTGCCAGCAGTCCCCGGACAGGGTTTCCCGGGGAGCTGTTTTTT.

This chain's CDR3 is CASRSSTGQLAPQHF. CDR3 sequence (DNA): TGTGCCAGCAGATCATCAACGGGACAGCTAGCACCCCAGCATTTT. The chain combines TRBV27 with TRBJ1-5, with TRBD1 matching 7 bases. The CDR3 contains 15 residues. CDR1 and CDR2 (germline): MNHEY, SMNVEV (reference sequence). J gave up 10 bases and V 6 bases, and 15 bases lay outside the gene matches.

V usage is TRBV5-7 and J usage is TRBJ1-5, with a weak D call TRBD1 (6 bases). TRBV5-7 is labeled an ORF, and its function is uncertain. This CDR3 has 16 residues. Trimming cost V 3 bases and J 4 bases, with 17 bases left between them. Here the CDR3 DNA reads TGTGCCAGCAGCTGGGGGACACATCGGTCGAATCAGCCCCAGCATTTT. It encodes CASSWGTHRSNQPQHF.

The chain couples TRBV29-1 to TRBJ2-7; D remains ambiguous. Germline CDR1 and CDR2: SQVTM and ANQGSEA. This CDR3 contains 11 residues. V lost 4 bases, J lost 2 bases, and 6 bases lay in between. CDR3 DNA sequence: TGCAGCGTTGGAGGTCCCTACGAGCAGTACTTC. This encodes CSVGGPYEQYF.